These 24 T cell receptor beta chains originate from one sample sequenced in a study of graft-versus-host responses after intestinal transplantation. What these receptors recognize is not known. TCRdb keeps only in-frame clones here, not all; method: immunoSEQ multiplex PCR. The sample shows roughly 89,000 clones, roughly 91% of them seen only once. The sequenced sample was unstimulated CD4+ T cells sorted from spleen or lymph node cells, obtained before intestinal transplant. Receptors were obtained from a human donor who received an intestinal transplant.

The chain is built from TRBV30 and TRBJ2-1, with a possible D match to TRBD1 (5 bases). Between the trimmed V and J ends, which lost 0 bases and 2 bases, there was a span of 14 bases. The germline V gene has CDR1 GTSNPN and CDR2 SVGIG (reference sequence). The CDR3 runs 16 residues. Here the CDR3 DNA reads TGTGCCTGGAGTGTACTTGGGCAGGGCCCCTACAATGAGCAGTTCTTC. Translated: CAWSVLGQGPYNEQFF.

This chain joins TRBV7-9 and TRBJ2-7, with a tentative D call TRBD1 (5 bases). Germline V gene lookup returns CDR1 SEHNR and CDR2 FQNEAQ (reference sequence). The CDR3 runs 14 residues. Trimming removed 3 bases at V and 5 bases at J, with 14 bases between. CDR3 protein: CASSFGQGVHEQYF. The CDR3 DNA reads as TGTGCCAGCAGCTTCGGGCAGGGCGTCCACGAGCAGTACTTC.

The chain carries TRBV5-4 and TRBJ2-2; TRBD2 might be the D (5 bases). The ends were cut back, 3 bases at V and 0 bases at J, with 12 bases in the middle. CDR1 is SGHNT, CDR2 YYREEE, per germline (reference sequence). The CDR3 runs 16 residues. The CDR3 sequence is CASSSTRGSNTGELFF. The CDR3 region has the DNA TGTGCCAGCAGCTCCACCCGGGGTTCGAACACCGGGGAGCTGTTTTTT.

The rearrangement joins TRBV19 to TRBJ2-3; 7 bases line up with TRBD1. Germline values: CDR1 LNHDA, CDR2 SQIVND (reference sequence). V lost 6 bases, J lost 1 base, and 7 bases stayed unmatched. The CDR3 totals 15 residues. The CDR3 DNA is TGTGCCAGTAGGGGTACCGGGACAGGCACAGATACGCAGTATTTT. Protein sequence: CASRGTGTGTDTQYF.

V gene TRBV7-9 combines with J gene TRBJ2-2, with D possibly TRBD1 on 5 matching bases. Trimming left V 0 bases short and J 1 base short, with 6 bases between. Germline V lookup: CDR1 SEHNR, CDR2 FQNEAQ (reference sequence). The CDR3 extends over 15 amino acids. For the CDR3, the DNA is TGTGCCAGCAGCTTAGCCAGGGTGAACACCGGGGAGCTGTTTTTT. This gives the protein CASSLARVNTGELFF.

The rearrangement joins TRBV5-6 to TRBJ2-4; the D is unclear. The CDR3 length is 13 residues. V dropped 4 bases and J dropped 4 bases, with 9 bases sitting between them. Germline V gene lookup returns CDR1 SGHDT and CDR2 YYEEEE. CDR3 residues: CASSRTEKNIQYF. The CDR3 DNA is TGTGCCAGCAGCCGAACAGAGAAAAACATTCAGTACTTC.

V is TRBV5-6 and J is TRBJ1-6; 10 bases align to TRBD1. V shed 3 bases, J shed 7 bases, and the junction held 4 bases outside the gene matches. CDR3 length: 15 amino acids. Germline V gene sequence: CDR1 SGHDT, CDR2 YYEEEE. CDR3 bases: TGTGCCAGCAGCTGGGACAGGGGTGGCAATTCACCCCTCCACTTT. Translated, it gives CASSWDRGGNSPLHF.

This chain connects TRBV9 to TRBJ2-7, with a possible D match to TRBD1 (6 bases). Germline CDR1 reads SGDLS; CDR2 reads YYNGEE. The CDR3 runs 15 residues. V was cut by 0 bases and J by 0 bases, with 10 bases left in between. The CDR3 DNA follows: TGTGCCAGCAGCGTAGGCACAGGGTCCTCCTACGAGCAGTACTTC. This encodes CASSVGTGSSYEQYF.

The gene calls are TRBV18 and TRBJ2-6, with 7 nucleotides matching TRBD2. From germline, CDR1 is KGHSH and CDR2 LQKENI. The CDR3 runs 15 residues. Trimming took 7 bases from V and 2 from J; bases not matched to a gene: 5. The CDR3 sequence: CASLGRGAGANVLTF. The CDR3 DNA is TGTGCCAGCTTGGGGAGGGGAGCTGGGGCCAACGTCCTGACTTTC.

In DNA, the CDR3 is TGTGCCAGCAGCTATGGGGCCACTGAAGCTTTCTTT. It is translated as CASSYGATEAFF. The chain has TRBV5-6 and TRBJ1-1, with D possibly matching TRBD1 (5 bases). The CDR3 extends over 12 amino acids. Per germline, CDR1 SGHDT and CDR2 YYEEEE. V was shortened by 3 bases and J by 4 bases, with 7 bases between the two germline ends.

The chain uses TRBV11-3 and TRBJ2-7; no clear D gene. Germline loops: CDR1 SGHNT, CDR2 YENEEA. V was trimmed by 4 bases and J by 3 bases, leaving 4 bases between them. This CDR3 region has 11 residues. The DNA for the CDR3 is TGTGCCAGCAGCTCACTCTACGAGCAGTACTTC. This gives the protein CASSSLYEQYF.

The V call is TRBV5-6, the J call TRBJ1-1, with D perhaps matching TRBD1 (6 bases). CDR3 length: 15 residues. Deletions cut 4 bases from V and 4 bases from J, with 17 bases between. Germline CDR1 is SGHDT and CDR2 is YYEEEE. CDR3: CASSPRGAQSTEAFF. The CDR3 bases are TGTGCCAGCAGCCCGCGGGGGGCGCAGAGCACTGAAGCTTTCTTT. The complete variable domain, with remaining parts taken from reference TRBV5-6 and TRBJ1-1, reads DAGVTQSPTHLIKTRGQQVTLRCSPKSGHDTVSWYQQALGQGPQFIFQYYEEEERQRGNFPDRFSGHQFPNYSSELNVNALLLGDSALYLCASSPRGAQSTEAFFGQGTRLTVV.

The rearrangement links TRBV7-8 to TRBJ2-6; D is ambiguous. The V end was cut by 3 bases, the J end by 0 bases, with 15 bases between. Germline V gene sequence: CDR1 SGHVS, CDR2 FQNEAQ. This CDR3 is 18 amino acids long. The CDR3 coding sequence is TGTGCCAGCAGCTTCAGTCGCAGTTCCCTCTCTGGGGCCAACGTCCTGACTTTC. Residues: CASSFSRSSLSGANVLTF. Full variable domain (remainder filled in from reference TRBV7-8 and TRBJ2-6): GAGVSQSPRYKVAKRGQDVALRCDPISGHVSLFWYQQALGQGPEFLTYFQNEAQLDKSGLPSDRFFAERPEGSVSTLKIQRTQQEDSAVYLCASSFSRSSLSGANVLTFGAGSRLTVL.

CDR3 coding DNA: TGTGCCAGCAACGAGGGAGTAAGTTCCTACGAGCAGTACTTC. Its translation: CASNEGVSSYEQYF. V usage is TRBV2 and J usage is TRBJ2-7, with a tentative D call TRBD2 (5 bases). This CDR3 has 14 residues. Germline CDR1 reads SNHLY; CDR2 reads FYNNEI. V shed 7 bases and J shed 1 base, with 14 bases lying between them.

V is TRBV7-9 and J is TRBJ2-4, with TRBD1 identical over 8 bases. This CDR3 contains 15 residues. Looked up from germline, CDR1 is SEHNR and CDR2 is FQNEAQ (reference sequence). Trimming cost V 2 bases and J 4 bases; bases outside gene matches: 4. CDR3 nucleotides: TGTGCCAGCAGCTTAAGTACAGGGGGGAAAAACATTCAGTACTTC. Its protein product is CASSLSTGGKNIQYF.

The CDR3 DNA is TGTGCCAGCTCACCCCCGGGACAGGGGGCCTACACAGATACGCAGTATTTT. Residues: CASSPPGQGAYTDTQYF. The rearrangement joins TRBV18 to TRBJ2-3, with TRBD1 matching over 12 bases. Per germline, CDR1 KGHSH and CDR2 LQKENI. This CDR3 has 17 residues. Unmatched junction bases numbered 6, after V lost 3 bases and J lost 2 bases.

The CDR3 nucleotides are TGCGCCAGCAGGGGACAGGCAGCCTACGAGCAGTACTTC. Translation: CASRGQAAYEQYF. The chain recombines TRBV5-1 with TRBJ2-7, with 8 bases identical to TRBD1. J gave up 2 bases and V 5 bases, and 3 bases lay outside the gene matches. Germline-derived CDR1 and CDR2 are SGHRS and YFSETQ. This CDR3 has 13 amino acids.

The rearrangement joins TRBV7-2 to TRBJ1-4, with TRBD1 matching 7 bases. CDR3 size: 16 residues. Germline assignment: CDR1 SGHTA and CDR2 FQGNSA. Trimming at V came to 3 bases and at J to 5 bases, leaving 9 bases not matched to a gene. The CDR3 loop reads CASSFGLGRGNEKLFF. The CDR3, as DNA: TGTGCCAGCAGCTTTGGGTTAGGCAGGGGGAATGAAAAACTGTTTTTT.

The V and J genes are TRBV19 and TRBJ2-3; D remains ambiguous. Germline V CDR1 and CDR2: LNHDA, SQIVND (reference sequence). CDR3 size: 16 residues. Trimming took off 7 bases at V and 4 bases at J, with 21 bases between the two ends. CDR3: CASTPFASSPPDTQYF. The CDR3 region has the DNA TGTGCCAGTACCCCCTTTGCGTCAAGCCCCCCAGATACGCAGTATTTT.

The rearrangement uses TRBV5-6 and TRBJ2-5; TRBD1 is a possible D gene (6 bases). The CDR3 length is 17 residues. Trimming took off 0 bases at V and 2 bases at J, with 17 bases between the two ends. Germline V gene data show CDR1 as SGHDT and CDR2 as YYEEEE. This CDR3 reads CASSLDGFWGPQETQYF. CDR3 coding DNA: TGTGCCAGCAGCTTGGACGGATTTTGGGGGCCACAAGAGACCCAGTACTTC. Filled out from reference TRBV5-6 and TRBJ2-5, the complete variable domain reads DAGVTQSPTHLIKTRGQQVTLRCSPKSGHDTVSWYQQALGQGPQFIFQYYEEEERQRGNFPDRFSGHQFPNYSSELNVNALLLGDSALYLCASSLDGFWGPQETQYFGPGTRLLVL.

This chain connects TRBV4-1 to TRBJ1-1, with 8 bases matching TRBD1. The ends lost 3 bases at V and 0 bases at J; junction bases unmatched: 6. The germline gives CDR1 MGHRA, CDR2 YSYEKL. The CDR3 totals 16 residues. The CDR3 DNA sequence: TGCGCCAGCAGCCAGTGGACAGGGAGCATGAACACTGAAGCTTTCTTT. Translated, it gives CASSQWTGSMNTEAFF.

V gene TRBV18 combines with J gene TRBJ2-3; the D is unclear. Trimming cost V 0 bases and J 0 bases, with 7 bases left between them. The CDR3 extends over 15 amino acids. From germline, CDR1 is KGHSH and CDR2 LQKENI. The DNA for the CDR3 is TGTGCCAGCTCACCACCGCTGCAGAGCACAGATACGCAGTATTTT. Protein sequence: CASSPPLQSTDTQYF.

The V call is TRBV15, the J call TRBJ2-6; 12 nucleotides agree with TRBD1. The CDR3 is 17 amino acids. The germline V gene encodes CDR1 LNHNV and CDR2 YYDKDF (reference sequence). The junction had 1 base not matched to a gene; V was cut back by 3 bases and J by 1 base. CDR3 bases: TGTGCCACCAGCAGGGGACAGGGGGCTTCTGGGGCCAACGTCCTGACTTTC. Protein product: CATSRGQGASGANVLTF. Full variable domain (missing parts from reference TRBV15 and TRBJ2-6): DAMVIQNPRYQVTQFGKPVTLSCSQTLNHNVMYWYQQKSSQAPKLLFHYYDKDFNNEADTPDNFQSRRPNTSFCFLDIRSPGLGDTAMYLCATSRGQGASGANVLTFGAGSRLTVL.

This rearrangement joins TRBV15 to TRBJ2-7; maybe TRBD1 (5 bases). The germline V gene has CDR1 LNHNV and CDR2 YYDKDF (reference sequence). This CDR3 is built from 16 residues. Trimming left V 0 bases short and J 3 bases short, with 15 bases between. The CDR3 reads CATSRDYMAGLYEQYF. Written as DNA, the CDR3 is TGTGCCACCAGCAGAGATTATATGGCAGGGCTCTACGAGCAGTACTTC.